This section outlines one T cell receptor (beta chain) sequence together with its context. As yet, its antigen is unknown. TCRdb analysed the reads with MiXCR anew, one entry per CDR3 protein. This table has about 770,000 distinct CDR3 sequences, 29% appearing once. V shed 4 bases, J shed 0 bases, and the junction held 3 bases outside the gene matches. CDR3 size: 16 residues. Looked up from germline, CDR1 is SGHVS and CDR2 is FQNEAQ. The data were taken from a study of T cell repertoires in cytomegalovirus infection. The overall study: Indications of both CMV infection and matching HLA type were provided by public TCR beta signatures. Study-wide points: Based on cumulative public TCR beta family frequency, carriers of CMV plus the relevant HLA were identified. There were HLA-C-restricted CMV-specific TCR beta clonotypes dominating the ex vivo response.

The material sequenced was cultured CD8+ T cells from PBMCs, taken from culture after CMV antigen stimulation. The V and J genes are TRBV7-8 and TRBJ2-2, with TRBD2 matching over 9 bases. This TCR derives from a human donor in good health (CMV status not recorded). Some clones in this sample may be carry-over from other donors' samples. CDR3 loop: CASSWSGGTNTGELFF. The DNA of the CDR3 is TGTGCCAGCAGCTGGAGCGGGGGGACGAACACCGGGGAGCTGTTTTTT.